This is a list of T cell receptor beta chains from one sample in a study of blood T cell repertoires in COVID-19. Using immunoSEQ multiplex PCR, the repertoire was profiled, and TCRdb retains in-frame clones only, with some absent. The sample yields 75,000 to 95,000 clones, roughly 84% seen once. The material sequenced was peripheral blood. These receptors were taken from a man aged 60 to 75 with acute or convalescent COVID-19. Both conserved end residues are part of each CDR3. Each record gives: clone size, D gene, V gene, J gene, CDR3 protein, CDR3 DNA. A D gene is named only where the DNA matches it firmly. Only some rows state a clone size, as once, few, many or a class for expanded clones.

clone_size: NA; d_call: TRBD1; v_call: TRBV11-3; j_call: TRBJ2-2; cdr3_aa: CASSLEGGSTGELFF; cdr3_nt: TGTGCCAGCAGCTTAGAAGGGGGCAGCACCGGGGAGCTGTTTTTT
clone_size: NA; d_call: NA; v_call: TRBV5-5; j_call: TRBJ1-2; cdr3_aa: CASSLGQEMGYGYTF; cdr3_nt: TGTGCCAGCAGCTTGGGACAGGAGATGGGCTATGGCTACACCTTC
clone_size: NA; d_call: TRBD2; v_call: TRBV7-8; j_call: TRBJ2-7; cdr3_aa: CASSFPGTIYEQYF; cdr3_nt: TGTGCCAGCAGCTTTCCCGGGACTATCTACGAGCAGTACTTC
clone_size: NA; d_call: TRBD1; v_call: TRBV12-3/TRBV12-4; j_call: TRBJ1-1; cdr3_aa: CASSQGTALEAFF; cdr3_nt: TGTGCCAGCAGTCAAGGGACAGCCCTTGAAGCTTTCTTT
clone_size: NA; d_call: NA; v_call: TRBV9; j_call: TRBJ2-5; cdr3_aa: CASGNGLTGETQYF; cdr3_nt: TGTGCCAGCGGGAATGGACTCACCGGTGAGACCCAGTACTTC
clone_size: NA; d_call: NA; v_call: TRBV11-2; j_call: TRBJ1-1; cdr3_aa: CASSLTGSNTEAFF; cdr3_nt: TGTGCCAGCAGCTTAACCGGGTCTAACACTGAAGCTTTCTTT
clone_size: NA; d_call: NA; v_call: TRBV13; j_call: TRBJ2-3; cdr3_aa: CASSFRGIADTQYF; cdr3_nt: TGTGCCAGCAGCTTCAGGGGTATTGCGGATACGCAGTATTTT
clone_size: NA; d_call: NA; v_call: TRBV27; j_call: TRBJ1-1; cdr3_aa: CARHPNTEAFF; cdr3_nt: TGTGCCCGACACCCGAACACTGAAGCTTTCTTT
clone_size: NA; d_call: TRBD1; v_call: TRBV5-6; j_call: TRBJ2-7; cdr3_aa: CASSPRQGSHEQYF; cdr3_nt: TGTGCCAGCAGCCCTAGACAGGGATCCCACGAGCAGTACTTC
clone_size: NA; d_call: NA; v_call: TRBV27; j_call: TRBJ2-2; cdr3_aa: CASHSSRTGELFF; cdr3_nt: TGTGCCAGCCACTCTTCTAGGACCGGGGAGCTGTTTTTT
clone_size: NA; d_call: NA; v_call: TRBV5-1; j_call: TRBJ1-2; cdr3_aa: CASRQGWGYTF; cdr3_nt: TGCGCCAGCAGACAGGGTTGGGGCTACACCTTC
clone_size: NA; d_call: TRBD1; v_call: TRBV2; j_call: TRBJ1-1; cdr3_aa: CASSESLDRGAEAFF; cdr3_nt: TGTGCCAGCAGTGAAAGTCTGGACAGGGGTGCTGAAGCTTTCTTT
clone_size: NA; d_call: NA; v_call: TRBV15; j_call: TRBJ1-2; cdr3_aa: CATSRDRMPGMRNGYTF; cdr3_nt: TGTGCCACCAGCAGAGATCGTATGCCGGGTATGAGGAATGGCTACACCTTC
clone_size: NA; d_call: TRBD1; v_call: TRBV5-1; j_call: TRBJ1-5; cdr3_aa: CASSTGTGDNQPQHF; cdr3_nt: TGCGCCAGCAGCACCGGGACAGGTGATAATCAGCCCCAGCATTTT
clone_size: NA; d_call: TRBD2; v_call: TRBV6-5; j_call: TRBJ2-7; cdr3_aa: CASSYGLAGYYEQYF; cdr3_nt: TGTGCCAGCAGTTACGGCCTAGCGGGGTACTACGAGCAGTACTTC
clone_size: NA; d_call: TRBD1; v_call: TRBV28; j_call: TRBJ1-2; cdr3_aa: CASRQGAASYGYTF; cdr3_nt: TGTGCCAGCAGACAGGGGGCTGCGAGCTATGGCTACACCTTC
clone_size: NA; d_call: TRBD1; v_call: TRBV6-2/TRBV6-3; j_call: TRBJ2-1; cdr3_aa: CASSSGTGGRSYNEQFF; cdr3_nt: TGTGCCAGCAGTTCCGGGACAGGGGGCAGGTCCTACAATGAGCAGTTCTTC
clone_size: NA; d_call: NA; v_call: TRBV19; j_call: TRBJ1-1; cdr3_aa: CASSPQGQNTEAFF; cdr3_nt: TGTGCCAGTAGTCCGCAGGGACAGAACACTGAAGCTTTCTTT
clone_size: NA; d_call: TRBD1; v_call: TRBV9; j_call: TRBJ1-6; cdr3_aa: CASSEPTGETDNSPLHF; cdr3_nt: TGTGCCAGCAGCGAACCTACAGGGGAAACAGACAATTCACCCCTCCACTTT
clone_size: NA; d_call: TRBD1; v_call: TRBV25-1; j_call: TRBJ1-6; cdr3_aa: CASSESGQGSSPLHF; cdr3_nt: TGTGCCAGCAGTGAATCTGGACAGGGTAGTTCACCCCTCCACTTT
clone_size: NA; d_call: NA; v_call: TRBV29-1; j_call: TRBJ1-2; cdr3_aa: CSVDSGEWTGYTF; cdr3_nt: TGCAGCGTTGATTCAGGGGAATGGACGGGCTACACCTTC
clone_size: NA; d_call: NA; v_call: TRBV11-2; j_call: TRBJ1-1; cdr3_aa: CASSLNRQILNTEAFF; cdr3_nt: TGTGCCAGCAGCTTAAATAGACAGATCTTGAACACTGAAGCTTTCTTT
clone_size: NA; d_call: TRBD1; v_call: TRBV14; j_call: TRBJ1-1; cdr3_aa: CASSQEDRGKAFF; cdr3_nt: TGTGCCAGCAGCCAAGAGGACAGGGGTAAAGCTTTCTTT
clone_size: NA; d_call: TRBD2; v_call: TRBV5-5; j_call: TRBJ2-7; cdr3_aa: CASSLAGEGYEQYF; cdr3_nt: TGTGCCAGCAGCTTGGCGGGGGAGGGCTACGAGCAGTACTTC
clone_size: NA; d_call: TRBD1; v_call: TRBV3-1/TRBV3-2; j_call: TRBJ2-6; cdr3_aa: CASSPTGPLAGANVLTF; cdr3_nt: TGTGCCAGCAGCCCGACAGGGCCGCTCGCTGGGGCCAACGTCCTGACTTTC
clone_size: NA; d_call: TRBD1; v_call: TRBV5-4; j_call: TRBJ2-1; cdr3_aa: CASSPGQKNNEQFF; cdr3_nt: TGTGCCAGCAGCCCGGGACAGAAAAACAATGAGCAGTTCTTC
clone_size: NA; d_call: TRBD1; v_call: TRBV10-3; j_call: TRBJ2-7; cdr3_aa: CAISDKTGSPSYEQYF; cdr3_nt: TGTGCCATCAGTGACAAGACAGGGAGTCCCTCCTACGAGCAGTACTTC
clone_size: NA; d_call: TRBD1; v_call: TRBV30; j_call: TRBJ1-2; cdr3_aa: CAWSVQGTDGYTF; cdr3_nt: TGTGCCTGGAGTGTACAAGGGACAGATGGCTACACCTTC
clone_size: once; d_call: TRBD2; v_call: TRBV19; j_call: TRBJ2-7; cdr3_aa: CASSVGGAYEQYF; cdr3_nt: TGTGCCAGTAGTGTCGGGGGGGCGTACGAGCAGTACTTC
clone_size: few; d_call: NA; v_call: TRBV29-1; j_call: TRBJ1-2; cdr3_aa: CSVVLRDILGGYTF; cdr3_nt: TGCAGCGTTGTATTACGGGACATCCTAGGGGGCTACACCTTC
clone_size: once; d_call: NA; v_call: TRBV24-1; j_call: TRBJ1-5; cdr3_aa: CATSAGYQPQHF; cdr3_nt: TGTGCCACCAGTGCGGGTTATCAGCCCCAGCATTTT
clone_size: NA; d_call: NA; v_call: TRBV7-2; j_call: TRBJ2-5; cdr3_aa: CASSLDLEGTQYF; cdr3_nt: TGTGCCAGCAGCTTAGACCTAGAAGGGACCCAGTACTTC
clone_size: NA; d_call: TRBD1; v_call: TRBV5-1; j_call: TRBJ1-4; cdr3_aa: CASSGLGQGLEKLFF; cdr3_nt: TGCGCCAGCAGCGGCCTCGGACAGGGTCTAGAAAAACTGTTTTTT
clone_size: NA; d_call: TRBD1; v_call: TRBV9; j_call: TRBJ2-7; cdr3_aa: CASSPTGQGKYEQYF; cdr3_nt: TGTGCCAGCAGCCCGACGGGACAGGGGAAATACGAGCAGTACTTC
clone_size: NA; d_call: NA; v_call: TRBV19; j_call: TRBJ1-2; cdr3_aa: CASSMATANYGYTF; cdr3_nt: TGTGCCAGTAGTATGGCGACAGCTAACTATGGCTACACCTTC
clone_size: NA; d_call: TRBD1; v_call: TRBV7-3; j_call: TRBJ1-1; cdr3_aa: CASSSRTGANTEAFF; cdr3_nt: TGTGCCAGCAGCTCAAGGACAGGGGCGAACACTGAAGCTTTCTTT
clone_size: NA; d_call: TRBD1; v_call: TRBV9; j_call: TRBJ1-6; cdr3_aa: CASSVATGSVDSPLHF; cdr3_nt: TGTGCCAGCAGCGTAGCGACAGGGTCTGTCGATTCACCCCTCCACTTT
clone_size: NA; d_call: NA; v_call: TRBV18; j_call: TRBJ1-3; cdr3_aa: CASSISGGSGNTIYF; cdr3_nt: TGTGCCAGCTCAATCTCGGGGGGATCTGGAAACACCATATATTTT
clone_size: NA; d_call: TRBD2; v_call: TRBV7-8; j_call: TRBJ2-7; cdr3_aa: CASSLEGRGTHEQYF; cdr3_nt: TGTGCCAGCAGCTTAGAGGGGAGGGGCACCCACGAGCAGTACTTC
clone_size: NA; d_call: TRBD1; v_call: TRBV5-6; j_call: TRBJ1-2; cdr3_aa: CASSLTSGGTGYGYTF; cdr3_nt: TGTGCCAGCAGCTTGACCTCCGGCGGGACAGGTTATGGCTACACCTTC
clone_size: NA; d_call: NA; v_call: TRBV24-1; j_call: TRBJ1-2; cdr3_aa: CATSPGNYGYTF; cdr3_nt: TGTGCCACCAGTCCGGGGAACTATGGCTACACCTTC
clone_size: NA; d_call: TRBD1; v_call: TRBV7-6; j_call: TRBJ1-2; cdr3_aa: CASSPHDRGYGYTF; cdr3_nt: TGTGCCAGCAGCCCCCACGACAGGGGCTATGGCTACACCTTC
clone_size: NA; d_call: TRBD1; v_call: TRBV10-2; j_call: TRBJ1-4; cdr3_aa: CAISGGNEKLFF; cdr3_nt: TGCGCCATCTCAGGGGGGAACGAAAAACTGTTTTTT
clone_size: once; d_call: TRBD2; v_call: TRBV5-1; j_call: TRBJ2-5; cdr3_aa: CASSSAGGSETQYF; cdr3_nt: TGCGCCAGCAGCTCCGCGGGGGGTTCAGAGACCCAGTACTTC
clone_size: NA; d_call: TRBD1; v_call: TRBV5-1; j_call: TRBJ2-2; cdr3_aa: CASSFDGQGARGELFF; cdr3_nt: TGCGCCAGCAGCTTCGACGGACAGGGGGCGCGCGGGGAGCTGTTTTTT
clone_size: NA; d_call: TRBD2; v_call: TRBV19; j_call: TRBJ2-2; cdr3_aa: CASSTGGGTIGELFF; cdr3_nt: TGTGCCAGTAGTACTGGCGGGGGGACGATCGGGGAGCTGTTTTTT
clone_size: NA; d_call: TRBD1; v_call: TRBV5-4; j_call: TRBJ1-4; cdr3_aa: CASSRDRGQANEKLFF; cdr3_nt: TGTGCCAGCAGCCGGGACAGGGGGCAGGCTAATGAAAAACTGTTTTTT
clone_size: NA; d_call: TRBD1; v_call: TRBV4-3; j_call: TRBJ1-1; cdr3_aa: CASSLDDRANTEAFF; cdr3_nt: TGCGCCAGCAGCCTAGACGACAGGGCGAACACTGAAGCTTTCTTT
clone_size: NA; d_call: NA; v_call: TRBV7-2; j_call: TRBJ2-1; cdr3_aa: CASSSFGTYNEQFF; cdr3_nt: TGTGCCAGCAGCTCATTCGGGACCTACAATGAGCAGTTCTTC
clone_size: NA; d_call: TRBD1; v_call: TRBV5-1; j_call: TRBJ1-4; cdr3_aa: CASSFDVRTGEKLFF; cdr3_nt: TGCGCCAGCAGCTTCGATGTCCGGACAGGGGAAAAACTGTTTTTT
clone_size: NA; d_call: NA; v_call: TRBV27; j_call: TRBJ1-6; cdr3_aa: CASSLGGNSPLHF; cdr3_nt: TGTGCCAGCAGTTTGGGGGGTAATTCACCCCTCCACTTT
clone_size: NA; d_call: NA; v_call: TRBV5-6; j_call: TRBJ1-1; cdr3_aa: CASSPAVDTEAFF; cdr3_nt: TGTGCCAGCAGCCCCGCAGTGGACACTGAAGCTTTCTTT
clone_size: NA; d_call: NA; v_call: TRBV2; j_call: TRBJ1-2; cdr3_aa: CASSEFDTGIGYGYTF; cdr3_nt: TGTGCCAGCAGTGAATTTGATACAGGGATCGGCTATGGCTACACCTTC
clone_size: NA; d_call: NA; v_call: TRBV28; j_call: TRBJ1-5; cdr3_aa: CASRRGLPNQPQHF; cdr3_nt: TGTGCCAGCAGGCGCGGTCTGCCCAACCAGCCCCAGCATTTT
clone_size: NA; d_call: NA; v_call: TRBV14; j_call: TRBJ1-2; cdr3_aa: CASSQDMGRSYGYTF; cdr3_nt: TGTGCCAGCAGCCAAGATATGGGTCGGAGCTATGGCTACACCTTC
clone_size: NA; d_call: NA; v_call: TRBV30; j_call: TRBJ1-1; cdr3_aa: CAWSVSGTEAFF; cdr3_nt: TGTGCCTGGAGTGTATCGGGGACTGAAGCTTTCTTT
clone_size: NA; d_call: NA; v_call: TRBV7-2; j_call: TRBJ2-6; cdr3_aa: CASSLARVTGANVLTF; cdr3_nt: TGTGCCAGCAGCTTAGCCAGGGTAACTGGGGCCAACGTCCTGACTTTC
clone_size: NA; d_call: TRBD1; v_call: TRBV12-5; j_call: TRBJ2-3; cdr3_aa: CASGLYGTASTDTQYF; cdr3_nt: TGTGCTAGTGGTTTATATGGGACAGCTAGCACAGATACGCAGTATTTT
clone_size: NA; d_call: TRBD1; v_call: TRBV6-5; j_call: TRBJ2-5; cdr3_aa: CASSYPTGATQYF; cdr3_nt: TGTGCCAGCAGTTACCCGACAGGGGCTACCCAGTACTTC